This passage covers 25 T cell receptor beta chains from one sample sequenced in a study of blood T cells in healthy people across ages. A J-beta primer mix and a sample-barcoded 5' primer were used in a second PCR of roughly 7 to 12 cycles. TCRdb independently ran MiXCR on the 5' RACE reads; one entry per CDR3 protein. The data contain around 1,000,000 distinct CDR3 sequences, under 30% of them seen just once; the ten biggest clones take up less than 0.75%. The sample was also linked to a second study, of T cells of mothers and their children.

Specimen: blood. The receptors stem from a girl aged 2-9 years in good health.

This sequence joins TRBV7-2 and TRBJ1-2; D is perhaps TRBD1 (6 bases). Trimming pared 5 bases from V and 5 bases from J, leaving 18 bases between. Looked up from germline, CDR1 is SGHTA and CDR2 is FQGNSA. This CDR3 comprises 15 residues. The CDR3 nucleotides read TGTGCCAGCAGCCTCGGGACAACATCTCAGTATGGCTACACCTTC. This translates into CASSLGTTSQYGYTF.

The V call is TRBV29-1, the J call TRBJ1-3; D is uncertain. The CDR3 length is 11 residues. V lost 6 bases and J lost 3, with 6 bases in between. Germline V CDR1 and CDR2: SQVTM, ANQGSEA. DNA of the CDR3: TGCAGCGTCACGGATGGAAACACCATATATTTT. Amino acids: CSVTDGNTIYF. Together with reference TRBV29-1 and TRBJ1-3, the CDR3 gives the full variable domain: SAVISQKPSRDICQRGTSLTIQCQVDSQVTMMFWYRQQPGQSLTLIATANQGSEATYESGFVIDKFPISRPNLTFSTLTVSNMSPEDSSIYLCSVTDGNTIYFGEGSWLTVV.

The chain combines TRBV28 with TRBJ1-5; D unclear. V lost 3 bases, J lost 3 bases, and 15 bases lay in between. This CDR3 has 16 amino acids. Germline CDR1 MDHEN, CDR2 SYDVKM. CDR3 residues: CASSLLVSDNNQPQHF. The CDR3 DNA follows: TGTGCCAGCAGTTTGCTGGTGAGTGACAACAATCAGCCCCAGCATTTT.

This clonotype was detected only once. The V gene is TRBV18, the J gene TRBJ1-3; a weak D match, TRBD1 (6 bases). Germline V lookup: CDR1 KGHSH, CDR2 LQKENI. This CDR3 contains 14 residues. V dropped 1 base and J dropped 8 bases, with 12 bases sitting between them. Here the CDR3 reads CASSPRGRGDTIYF. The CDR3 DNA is TGTGCCAGCTCACCACGAGGCAGGGGAGACACCATATATTTT. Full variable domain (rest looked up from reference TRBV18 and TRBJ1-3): NAGVMQNPRHLVRRRGQEARLRCSPMKGHSHVYWYRQLPEEGLKFMVYLQKENIIDESGMPKERFSAEFPKEGPSILRIQQVVRGDSAAYFCASSPRGRGDTIYFGEGSWLTVV.

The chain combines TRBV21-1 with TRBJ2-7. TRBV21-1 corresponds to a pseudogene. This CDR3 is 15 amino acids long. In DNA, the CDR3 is TGTGCCAGCAGCAAAGGACAACCCTACCCCTACGAGCAGTACTTC. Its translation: CASSKGQPYPYEQYF.

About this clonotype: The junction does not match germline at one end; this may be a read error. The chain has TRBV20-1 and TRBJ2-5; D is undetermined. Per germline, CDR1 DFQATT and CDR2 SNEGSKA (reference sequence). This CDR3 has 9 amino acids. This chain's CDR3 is CSASLGPFF. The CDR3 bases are TGCAGTGCCTCCCTGGGTCCGTTCTTC.

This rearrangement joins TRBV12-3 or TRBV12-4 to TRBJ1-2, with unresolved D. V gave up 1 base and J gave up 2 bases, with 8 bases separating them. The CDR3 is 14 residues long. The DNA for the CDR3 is TGTGCCAGCAGTTTAGGCGGGAACAACTATGGCTACACCTTC. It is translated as CASSLGGNNYGYTF.

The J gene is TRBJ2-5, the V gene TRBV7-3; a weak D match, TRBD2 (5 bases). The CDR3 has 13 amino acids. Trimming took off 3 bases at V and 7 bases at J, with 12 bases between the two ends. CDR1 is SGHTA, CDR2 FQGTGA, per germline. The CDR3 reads CASSFGVKGTQYF. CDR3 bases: TGTGCCAGCAGCTTCGGGGTAAAGGGGACCCAGTACTTC.

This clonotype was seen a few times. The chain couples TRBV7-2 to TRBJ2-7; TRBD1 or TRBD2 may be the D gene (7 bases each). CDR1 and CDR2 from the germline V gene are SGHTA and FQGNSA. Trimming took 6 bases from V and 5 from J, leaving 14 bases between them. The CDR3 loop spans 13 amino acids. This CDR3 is CASSSQGGHEQYF. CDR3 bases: TGTGCCAGCAGTTCTCAGGGGGGGCACGAGCAGTACTTC.

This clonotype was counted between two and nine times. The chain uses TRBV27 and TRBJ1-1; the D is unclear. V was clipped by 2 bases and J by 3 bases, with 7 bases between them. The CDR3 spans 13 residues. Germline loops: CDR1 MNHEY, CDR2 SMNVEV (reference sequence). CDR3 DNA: TGTGCCAGCAGTTTAAGCGATTACACTGAAGCTTTCTTT. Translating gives CASSLSDYTEAFF.

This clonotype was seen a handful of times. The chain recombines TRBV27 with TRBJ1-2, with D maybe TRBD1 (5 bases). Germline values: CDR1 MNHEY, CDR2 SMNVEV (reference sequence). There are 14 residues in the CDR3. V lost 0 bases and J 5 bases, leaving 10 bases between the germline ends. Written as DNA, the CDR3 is TGTGCCAGCAGTTTATCATCAGGGTTGTATGGCTACACCTTC. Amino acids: CASSLSSGLYGYTF.

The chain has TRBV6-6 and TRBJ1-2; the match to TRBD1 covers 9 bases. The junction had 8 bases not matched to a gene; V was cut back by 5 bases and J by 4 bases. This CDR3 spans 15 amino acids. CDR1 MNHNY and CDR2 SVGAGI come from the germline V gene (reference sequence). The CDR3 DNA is TGTGCCAGCAGTGAGAGGACAGGGGCCATCTATGGCTACACCTTC. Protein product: CASSERTGAIYGYTF.

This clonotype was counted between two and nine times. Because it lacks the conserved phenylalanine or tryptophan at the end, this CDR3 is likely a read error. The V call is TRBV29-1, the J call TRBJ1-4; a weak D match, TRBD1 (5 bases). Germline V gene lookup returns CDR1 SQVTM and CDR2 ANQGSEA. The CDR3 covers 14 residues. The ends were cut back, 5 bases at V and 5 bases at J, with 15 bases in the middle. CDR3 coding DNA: TGCAGCGTTATGGGACGGGCAAGAAATGAAAAACTGTTTCTT. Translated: CSVMGRARNEKLFL.

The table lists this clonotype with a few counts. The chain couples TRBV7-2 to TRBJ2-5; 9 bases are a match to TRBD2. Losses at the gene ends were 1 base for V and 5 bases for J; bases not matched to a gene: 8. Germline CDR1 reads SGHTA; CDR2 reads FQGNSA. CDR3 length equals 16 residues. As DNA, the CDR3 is TGTGCCAGCAGCTTAGTAATTAGCGGGGGCAGGGAGACCCAGTACTTC. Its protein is CASSLVISGGRETQYF.

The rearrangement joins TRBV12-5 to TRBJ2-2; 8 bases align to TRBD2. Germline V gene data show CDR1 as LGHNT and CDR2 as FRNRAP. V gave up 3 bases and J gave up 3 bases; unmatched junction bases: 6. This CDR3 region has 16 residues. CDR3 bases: TGTGCTAGTGGTTTTCAACTAGCGGCCGACACCGGGGAGCTGTTTTTT. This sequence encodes CASGFQLAADTGELFF.

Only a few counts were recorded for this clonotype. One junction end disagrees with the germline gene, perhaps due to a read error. CDR3 in DNA: TGTGCCAGCAGCTTAGGGTCAGGGGTAGGAGAGACCCAGTACTTC. Translation gives CASSLGSGVGETQYF. The rearrangement links TRBV12-3 or TRBV12-4 to TRBJ2-5, with D possibly matching TRBD1 (6 bases). This CDR3 spans 15 amino acids.

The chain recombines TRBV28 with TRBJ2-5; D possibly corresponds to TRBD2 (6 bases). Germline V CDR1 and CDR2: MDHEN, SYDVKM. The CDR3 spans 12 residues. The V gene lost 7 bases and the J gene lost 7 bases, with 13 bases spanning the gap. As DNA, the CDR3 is TGTGCCAGCACCATCCTGGGGGGGACCCAGTACTTC. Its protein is CASTILGGTQYF.

The CDR3 bases are TGCGCCAGCAGCTTCCCCGAGACAGGGGGCGCTTTAGAAGATACGCAGTATTTT. Translation gives CASSFPETGGALEDTQYF. The chain couples TRBV5-1 to TRBJ2-3; 10 bases agree with TRBD1. This CDR3 has 18 residues. Germline CDR1 is SGHRS and CDR2 is YFSETQ. The V gene end was trimmed by 2 bases and the J gene end by 5 bases; junction bases not matched to a gene: 14.

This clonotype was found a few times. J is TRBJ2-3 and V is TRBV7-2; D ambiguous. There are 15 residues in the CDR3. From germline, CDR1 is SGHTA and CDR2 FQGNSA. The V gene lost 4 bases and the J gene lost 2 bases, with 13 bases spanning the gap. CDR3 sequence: CASSSDWAVTDTQYF. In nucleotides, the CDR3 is TGTGCCAGCAGCTCCGACTGGGCTGTCACAGATACGCAGTATTTT.

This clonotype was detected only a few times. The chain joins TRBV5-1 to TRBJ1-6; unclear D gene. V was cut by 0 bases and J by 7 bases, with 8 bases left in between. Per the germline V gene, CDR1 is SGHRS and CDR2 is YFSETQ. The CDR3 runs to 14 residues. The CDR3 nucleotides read TGCGCCAGCAGCTTGGGGACCCAAAATTCACCCCTCCACTTT. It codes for CASSLGTQNSPLHF.

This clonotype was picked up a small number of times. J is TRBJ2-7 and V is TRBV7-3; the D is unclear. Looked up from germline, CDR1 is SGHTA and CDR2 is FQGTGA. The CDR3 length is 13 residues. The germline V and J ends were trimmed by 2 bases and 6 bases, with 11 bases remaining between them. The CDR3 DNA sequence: TGTGCCAGCAGCTTATTAGACGGTACCGAGCAGTACTTC. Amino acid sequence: CASSLLDGTEQYF.

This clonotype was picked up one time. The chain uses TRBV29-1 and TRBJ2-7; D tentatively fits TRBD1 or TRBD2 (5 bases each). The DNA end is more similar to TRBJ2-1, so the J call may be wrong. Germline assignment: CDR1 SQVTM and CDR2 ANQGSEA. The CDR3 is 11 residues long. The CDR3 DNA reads TGCAGCGTTGTGGGGACGGGGGAGCAGTTCTTC. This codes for CSVVGTGEQFF.

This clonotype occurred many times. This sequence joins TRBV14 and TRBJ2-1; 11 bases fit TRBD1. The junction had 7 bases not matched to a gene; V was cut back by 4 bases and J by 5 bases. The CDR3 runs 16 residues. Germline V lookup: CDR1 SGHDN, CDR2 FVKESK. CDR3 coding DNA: TGTGCCAGCAGCCGAGTCCCGGGACAGGGGGACAATGAGCAGTTCTTC. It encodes CASSRVPGQGDNEQFF.

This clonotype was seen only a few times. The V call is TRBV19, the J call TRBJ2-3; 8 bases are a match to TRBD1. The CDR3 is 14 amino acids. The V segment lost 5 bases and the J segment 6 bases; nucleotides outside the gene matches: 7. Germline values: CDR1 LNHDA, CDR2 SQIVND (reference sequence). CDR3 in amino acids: CASSQDRAGDTQYF. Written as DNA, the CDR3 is TGTGCCAGTAGTCAGGACAGGGCAGGGGATACGCAGTATTTT. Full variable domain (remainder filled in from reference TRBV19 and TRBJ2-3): DGGITQSPKYLFRKEGQNVTLSCEQNLNHDAMYWYRQDPGQGLRLIYYSQIVNDFQKGDIAEGYSVSREKKESFPLTVTSAQKNPTAFYLCASSQDRAGDTQYFGPGTRLTVL.

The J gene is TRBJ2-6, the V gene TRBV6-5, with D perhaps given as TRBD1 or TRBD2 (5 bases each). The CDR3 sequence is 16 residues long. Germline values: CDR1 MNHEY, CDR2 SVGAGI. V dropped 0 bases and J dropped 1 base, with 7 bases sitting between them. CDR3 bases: TGTGCCAGCAGTTACTCGGGACCTTCTGGGGCCAACGTCCTGACTTTC. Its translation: CASSYSGPSGANVLTF.